A selection of T cell receptor beta chains follows, all from one sample in a study of T cell repertoires in cytomegalovirus infection. TCRdb reprocessed the reads via MiXCR and lists one record per CDR3 protein. The table lists around 450,000 distinct CDR3 sequences, roughly a third of them singletons. The source material was PBMCs. These receptors all stem from a human donor in good health (CMV status not recorded). Some clones in this sample may be carry-over from other donors' samples. The CDR3 runs from the conserved cysteine through the conserved F or W. The D gene is left open where the match is weak. Clone size is not always given. Where it is, it says once, few, many or a class for expanded clones.

d_gene | abundance | j_gene | v_gene | CDR3nt | CDR3aa
- | many | TRBJ1-5 | TRBV4-1 | TGCGCCAGCAGCCAAGTCAGGGGTGAACGCAATCAGCCCCAGCATTTT | CASSQVRGERNQPQHF
TRBD2 | many | TRBJ2-1 | TRBV7-8 | TGTGCCAGCAGCCCTAGGGCTAGCGGGCTGAATGAGCAGTTCTTC | CASSPRASGLNEQFF
- | - | TRBJ2-7 | TRBV15 | TGTGCCACCAGGGCTGGGGGTGGAAGTGAGCAGTACTTC | CATRAGGGSEQYF
TRBD1 | - | TRBJ1-1 | TRBV28 | TGTGCCAGCAGTCCGGACAGGGGGGCTGAAGCTTTCTTT | CASSPDRGAEAFF
- | many | TRBJ2-5 | TRBV7-6 | TGTGCCAGCAGCACCAAATCCCAAGAGACCCAGTACTTC | CASSTKSQETQYF
- | many | TRBJ1-4 | TRBV7-8 | TGTGCCAGCAGCTTATGGTTCAGCGGAGCAACTAATGAAAAACTGTTTTTT | CASSLWFSGATNEKLFF
- | many | TRBJ2-5 | TRBV7-2 | TGTGCCAGCAGCTTATCCACCAGCACCTTAGGGGAGACCCAGTACTTC | CASSLSTSTLGETQYF
TRBD2 | - | TRBJ2-3 | TRBV19 | TGTGCCAGTAGTCTTATAGCGGGTCCAGATACGCAGTATTTT | CASSLIAGPDTQYF
- | - | TRBJ1-1 | TRBV2 | TGTGCCAGCAGTGAAGCCTTGAGGGGACATACCATCTTT | CASSEALRGHTIF
- | few | TRBJ2-4 | TRBV7-9 | TGTGCCAGCAGCCTCTCGTCGCTAGCCAAAAACATTCAGTACTTC | CASSLSSLAKNIQYF
- | many | TRBJ1-3 | TRBV12-3/TRBV12-4 | TGTGCCAGCAGTTTAACCAGGGGCGCTGGAAACACCATATATTTT | CASSLTRGAGNTIYF
- | few | TRBJ1-4 | TRBV20-1 | TGCAGTGCTCAAGAAAGGGGGGAAAAACTGTTTTTT | CSAQERGEKLFF
TRBD2 | - | TRBJ2-3 | TRBV10-3 | TGTGCCATCAGGGCGGGGGTTAGCACAGATACGCAGTATTTT | CAIRAGVSTDTQYF
- | few | TRBJ1-5 | TRBV19 | TGTGCCAGTAATCTCAGGAATCAGCCCCAGCATTTT | CASNLRNQPQHF